The present entry profiles one T cell receptor (beta chain) with its context. Its specificity is unknown. Some clones are missing from TCRdb's copy, which holds only in-frame ones; the method was immunoSEQ multiplex PCR. The sample consists of approximately 80,000 clones, 90% of them appearing once. The data belong to a study of T cell responses to AZD1222 COVID-19 vaccine. Trimming cost V 2 bases and J 3 bases; bases outside gene matches: 9. Germline V gene lookup returns CDR1 MNHEY and CDR2 SVGEGT. The CDR3 is 17 residues long. General study results and limits: Only a handful of AZD1222 recipients, more than 5 in all, had baseline seropositivity. Sampled repertoires all dated from after the peak T cell response.

The rearrangement links TRBV6-2 or TRBV6-3 to TRBJ2-3; 9 bases map to TRBD1. This specimen was peripheral blood, taken 28 days after the second AZD1222 dose. This clonotype was sampled from an adult who received the AZD1222 COVID-19 vaccine. CDR3 sequence reads: CASSYRLNRGLTDTQYF. The CDR3 coding sequence is TGTGCCAGCAGTTACCGCCTCAACAGGGGGCTTACAGATACGCAGTATTTT.